This T cell receptor (beta chain) was observed in a study of blood T cell repertoires in COVID-19. Study context: Samples representing acute and convalescent COVID-19 were sourced from the United States, Italy and Spain. T cells, B-cell-depleted T cells, or PBMCs supplied cDNA or gDNA.

In the authors' workflow: Estimation of nucleated cell counts was performed using reference gene primer amplification. Sequencing used immunoSEQ multiplex PCR; TCRdb keeps in-frame clones, though not all of them. The DNA gave D and trimming, while V, J and clone size come from that table. The sample has hundreds of thousands of clones; about 90% are singletons. Material for sequencing was peripheral blood. The source of this sequence is a man aged 18 to 35 with active or convalescent COVID-19.

The CDR3 is CASSAKGQGHNSPLHF. CDR3 coding DNA: TGTGCCAGCAGTGCTAAGGGGCAGGGTCATAATTCACCCCTCCACTTT. The chain recombines TRBV27 with TRBJ1-6; weak D call: TRBD1 (5 bases). V lost 5 bases to trimming and J lost 5 bases, with 16 bases between them. The CDR3 has 16 residues. CDR1 and CDR2 from the germline V gene are MNHEY and SMNVEV (reference sequence).